A selection of T cell receptor beta chains follows, all from one sample in a study of shared clonotypes between healthy human individuals. Profiling relied on immunoSEQ multiplex PCR, and the TCRdb table lists in-frame clones only, not all of them. The sample records hundreds of thousands of clones, under 80% being singletons. Input material: memory CD4+ T cells sorted from blood. The receptors come from a woman in her 30s in good health. The CDR3 runs from the conserved cysteine through the conserved F or W. The order of the fields is D gene, J gene, clone size, V gene, CDR3 DNA, CDR3 protein. A D gene is named only where the DNA matches it firmly. Expanded clones are given a class, and other clones once, few, many or no size at all.

NA | TRBJ2-1 | NA | TRBV7-9 | TGTGCCAGCTCCAAAGTCGGATATGAGCAGTTCTTC | CASSKVGYEQFF
TRBD1 | TRBJ2-5 | few | TRBV5-1 | TGCGCCAGCAGCTTGGGACAGGGAAGAGAGACCCAGTACTTC | CASSLGQGRETQYF
TRBD2 | TRBJ2-1 | NA | TRBV15 | TGTGCCACCAGCAGAGATGGAATAGCGGGAGCCAATGAGCAGTTCTTC | CATSRDGIAGANEQFF
NA | TRBJ2-1 | NA | TRBV19 | TGTGCCAGTAGTATAAGGTGGCGGACTACCTCCTACAATGAGCAGTTCTTC | CASSIRWRTTSYNEQFF
TRBD2 | TRBJ2-3 | NA | TRBV7-2 | TGTGCCAGCAGCAACCCCCTGGAGACTAGCGGGTTTATAGATACGCAGTATTTT | CASSNPLETSGFIDTQYF
TRBD1 | TRBJ1-4 | NA | TRBV10-3 | TGTGCCATCAGTGAGTCCGAGGGGGCCGGTGAAAAACTGTTTTTT | CAISESEGAGEKLFF
NA | TRBJ1-2 | NA | TRBV5-4 | TGTGCCAGCAGCTTGGATAGTCACGGTCGGACGGGCTACACCTTC | CASSLDSHGRTGYTF
TRBD2 | TRBJ2-1 | NA | TRBV7-7 | TGTGCCAGCAGCTTATCCCCGGGAGGGACCAATGAGCAGTTCTTC | CASSLSPGGTNEQFF
NA | TRBJ1-3 | NA | TRBV7-2 | TGTGCCAGCAGCCCTACGGGGGCTTCTGGAAACACCATATATTTT | CASSPTGASGNTIYF
NA | TRBJ1-2 | few | TRBV2 | TGTGCCAGCAGTGAACGGGGCAGTAACTATGGCTACACCTTC | CASSERGSNYGYTF
NA | TRBJ1-4 | NA | TRBV5-6 | TGTGCCAGCAGCTTGGGTCGGAGTGAAAAACTGTTTTTT | CASSLGRSEKLFF
TRBD1 | TRBJ2-5 | NA | TRBV6-6 | TGTGCCAGCAGTTACCCCGGACAGGGGAAAGAGACCCAGTACTTC | CASSYPGQGKETQYF
NA | TRBJ2-1 | few | TRBV9 | TGTGCCAGCAGCGTAGGGACTACCTTTTTCTACAATGAGCAGTTCTTC | CASSVGTTFFYNEQFF
NA | TRBJ2-7 | NA | TRBV4-1 | TGCGCCAGCAGCCAAACGGGGTCCTACGAGCAGTACTTC | CASSQTGSYEQYF
TRBD2 | TRBJ2-7 | few | TRBV27 | TGTGCCGGGGGGGGTAAGGGAGAACCCCGAAAACACGAGCAGTACTTC | CAGGGKGEPRKHEQYF
TRBD2 | TRBJ2-2 | NA | TRBV11-2 | TGTGCCAGCAGGCGACTAGCGGGGTCCGGGGAGCTGTTTTTT | CASRRLAGSGELFF
TRBD1 | TRBJ2-7 | NA | TRBV30 | TGTGCCTGGAGCGGGACAGGCTACGAGCAGTACTTC | CAWSGTGYEQYF
TRBD1 | TRBJ1-5 | many | TRBV19 | TGTGCCAGCAAGGACGGGACAGCTTATAGCAATCAGCCCCAGCATTTT | CASKDGTAYSNQPQHF
TRBD2 | TRBJ2-5 | few | TRBV30 | TGTGCCTGGAGTAGAGCGGGAGGGCCCACAGAGACCCAGTACTTC | CAWSRAGGPTETQYF
NA | TRBJ1-1 | NA | TRBV25-1 | TGTGCCAGCAGTGAAGCGGACACTGAAGCTTTCTTT | CASSEADTEAFF
NA | TRBJ2-7 | NA | TRBV5-1 | TGCGCCAGCAGCTCCAGTTCAGCCTACGAGCAGTACTTC | CASSSSSAYEQYF
NA | TRBJ1-1 | NA | TRBV13 | TGTGCCAGCAGCATAAGACGGGGGACTGAAGCTTTCTTT | CASSIRRGTEAFF
NA | TRBJ2-4 | NA | TRBV28 | TGTGCCAGCAGTTTACCCCAGGGGAGTATAGCCAAAAACATTCAGTACTTC | CASSLPQGSIAKNIQYF
NA | TRBJ2-3 | NA | TRBV5-1 | TGCGCCAGCAGCTTAGGGGACTTCACAGATACGCAGTATTTT | CASSLGDFTDTQYF
TRBD1 | TRBJ1-1 | NA | TRBV27 | TGTGCCAGCAGTTCTTCCGGGACAGTGAACACTGAAGCTTTCTTT | CASSSSGTVNTEAFF
NA | TRBJ2-7 | NA | TRBV5-4 | TGTGCCAGCAGCTCAGACCCCCGGGGGAGCTCCTACGAGCAGTACTTC | CASSSDPRGSSYEQYF
NA | TRBJ2-7 | NA | TRBV28 | TGTGCCAGCGTGGGAAGGCACTACGAGCAGTACTTC | CASVGRHYEQYF
TRBD2 | TRBJ2-3 | few | TRBV5-1 | TGCGCCAGCAGCACGTCTACGGCGGGGGGCACAGATACGCAGTATTTT | CASSTSTAGGTDTQYF
NA | TRBJ2-3 | NA | TRBV27 | TGTGCCAGCAGGCCTGGGACAGGGAGGGAGCGGGAGGGGGCAGATACGCAGTATTTT | CASRPGTGREREGADTQYF
NA | TRBJ2-7 | NA | TRBV6-5 | TGTGCCAGCAGTTACTCAAGGGTGGACACTAACTACGAGCAGTACTTC | CASSYSRVDTNYEQYF
NA | TRBJ2-3 | NA | TRBV27 | TGTGCCAGCAAACCCCCTAGCGGACAGGTAGCAGATACGCAGTATTTT | CASKPPSGQVADTQYF
NA | TRBJ2-5 | once | TRBV18 | TGTGCCAGCTCATCAACCCAGGGGGGAGAGACCCAGTACTTC | CASSSTQGGETQYF
NA | TRBJ2-1 | few | TRBV2 | TGTGCCAGCAGTGATGCCCTTGGAGGGATTGAGCAGTTCTTC | CASSDALGGIEQFF
TRBD2 | TRBJ2-3 | NA | TRBV7-6 | TGTGCCAGCAGCTCACGACTAGCGGGAAGTCCAGATACGCAGTATTTT | CASSSRLAGSPDTQYF
TRBD1 | TRBJ2-3 | once | TRBV9 | TGTGCCAGCAGCGAGAGGGGTGACAGGGTGTCGTCAGATACGCAGTATTTT | CASSERGDRVSSDTQYF
TRBD1 | TRBJ2-1 | NA | TRBV10-1 | TGCGCCAGCAGTGAGTCGACAGGGTGGGGGGAGCAGTTCTTC | CASSESTGWGEQFF
NA | TRBJ1-2 | NA | TRBV5-8 | TGTGCCAGCAGCTTAAAACTGAGGGTGGCCTTATTGGGAGGCTACACCTTC | CASSLKLRVALLGGYTF
NA | TRBJ2-1 | NA | TRBV29-1 | TGCAGCGCCCCGGGACTCCCCACGCCGGCCAATGAGCAGTTCTTC | CSAPGLPTPANEQFF
NA | TRBJ2-5 | NA | TRBV22-1 | TGTCCTGGGAGCGCACCAGCCTCGCAAGAGACCCAGTACTTC | CPGSAPASQETQYF
NA | TRBJ1-1 | NA | TRBV29-1 | TGCAGCGTTGGGGCAGGTTTGTACACTGAAGCTTTCTTT | CSVGAGLYTEAFF